This TCR beta chain was identified during a study of human T cells and chemical hapten exposure (dated by TCRdb to about 2021). A note on the overall study: For sensitization, 2% DPC in acetone was applied to a 2 cm by 2 cm area of upper inner arm skin. Patch tests used Finn chambers with 0.01% DPC on the upper back, scored after 6 days by International Contact Dermatitis Research Group standards. The libraries were sequenced as a pool, and the TCR yield per sample differed mostly because of small variations in library volumes within the pool. Patient blood was sampled pre-sensitization (week 0) and at 2, 6 and about 24 weeks after DPC sensitization. The study tracked peripheral blood TCR repertoire changes in vivo during primary and secondary sensitization to the hapten diphenylcyclopropenone (DPC) in alopecia patients. Blood for TCR sequencing was provided by twenty-nine alopecia patients at one to four time points (pre-sensitization, 2, 6 and 24 weeks). Alopecia areata with under or over 50% scalp involvement, alopecia totalis and alopecia universalis were represented in the patient cohort, which was mostly female. Weekly therapeutic DPC doses were additionally applied to the scalp of patients throughout the approximately 24-week study period.

This clonotype has more than one count but fewer than ten. There is no known antigen for this receptor. It has no much larger one-base neighbor in the sample; base qualities were not kept. Overall study outcomes, separate from this receptor: Repeated subsampling changed both the strength of the expansion versus patch-test correlation and the threshold at which that correlation became significant. Patch test score was positively correlated with the number of PT1 expanded TCRs, with significance at thresholds 8, 16 and 32 but not at 4. Compared with pre-sensitization or healthy control sets, expanded TCRs formed significantly more large CDR3 similarity clusters, which is consistent with antigen-driven responses. The number of TCRs above 1 in 1000 frequency did not change with DPC sensitization; there was no evidence of global repertoire structure alterations. Because every patient had alopecia, a presumed autoimmune disease, the patients' immune response might differ from that of healthy individuals.

Libraries came from RACE. The sequencer was a NextSeq 500. Library preparation attached unique molecular identifiers to individual cDNA molecules for quantitative, reproducible TCR counting. Each blood RNA sample was used to sequence both TCR alpha and TCR beta chains. As for how the authors treated the data: Samples had a median of approximately 96,000 TCRs, with a range from about 23,224 to 750,000. The Decombinator software suite was used to annotate V, J and CDR3 in the TCR reads. To make PS versus PT1 abundance plots, every sample was subsampled to the same number of TCRs (28,000). TCRs were defined as expanded if absent before sensitization and observed at least eight times at the 2-week time point. TCRdb reanalyzed the raw reads on its own, using fastp at Q25 for trimming and MiXCR for clone calling, and kept in-frame beta chains. Rows with one shared CDR3 protein collapse into an entry with the most common genes and DNA. The V and J calls and clone size come from TCRdb's table, not from the authors' own analysis. The sample data list fewer than 400,000 distinct CDR3 sequences, and around 7% of these were observed just once. The ten largest make up more than 7% of the sample.

The intended sense of this specimen's time point label: patch test 1, 2 weeks after DPC sensitization. The treatment or condition label on this specimen signifies: therapeutic diphenylcyclopropenone sensitization with weekly scalp DPC. Blood at each patch-test visit was drawn before the patch test was applied. Eligible patients were aged 18 to 70, diagnosed with alopecia, deemed suitable for DPC therapy, and excluded if pregnant. Unfractionated whole blood was collected in Tempus Blood RNA tubes, and total RNA was extracted from that blood. The sequenced sample was whole blood, obtained in connection with sensitization to the hapten diphenylcyclopropenone (DPC). The receptor was derived from a young woman with alopecia areata. Some clones in this sample may be carry-over from other donors' samples.

The sequence in DNA is TGTGCCAGCAGCTTGGGAGGGACAACCTACAATGAGCAGTTCTTC. Its protein reads: CASSLGGTTYNEQFF. Recombination connected TRBV5-8 to TRBJ2-1; the best D guess is TRBD1, with 6 bases matching. CDR1 SGHTS and CDR2 YDEGEE are derived from the germline V gene. The CDR3 holds 15 amino acids from the cysteine to the phenylalanine. Only CDR3 DNA is held: 45 bases, read in frame from base 1. V sheds 0 bases and J sheds 2 bases, leaving 9 bases between their ends.